This TCR beta chain was sequenced in a study of blood T cell repertoires in COVID-19. Study at large: PBMCs, B-cell-depleted T cells, or T cells were the source of the cDNA or gDNA that made up the material.

V dropped 3 bases and J dropped 8; count of bases not matched to a gene: 9. CDR3 length: 14 residues. Germline V gene data show CDR1 as LGHDT and CDR2 as YNNKEL (reference sequence). Libraries were prepared by immunoSEQ multiplex PCR; TCRdb keeps only in-frame clonotypes and omits some of them. This sample has about 150,000 clones, with about 90% found just once. Input material: peripheral blood. The V and J genes are TRBV3-1 (or the pseudogene TRBV3-2) and TRBJ1-2; 7 bases align to TRBD1. This TCR came from a man in his fifties with acute or convalescent COVID-19. CDR3 sequence: CASSQAEGAGGYTF. In DNA, the CDR3 is TGTGCCAGCAGCCAGGCGGAGGGGGCAGGCGGCTACACCTTC.